This T cell receptor beta chain was recorded in a study of blood T cell repertoires in COVID-19. Study-level background: Sites across the United States, Italy and Spain contributed samples from acute and convalescent COVID-19. Sample material is recorded as cDNA or gDNA derived from T cells, B-cell-depleted T cells, or PBMCs.

Original handling: Amplification of reference gene primers provided the estimated nucleated cell counts. This table comes from immunoSEQ multiplex PCR, and its TCRdb copy is limited to in-frame clones, with some not included. The V and J calls and the clone size are those of that table, but D and trimming were determined from the DNA. The table shows approximately 30,000 clones, with around nine tenths occurring only once. Trimming took 0 bases from V and 7 from J, leaving 18 bases between them. Germline V gene sequence: CDR1 ENHRY, CDR2 SYGVKD. The CDR3 runs to 16 residues. The rearrangement links TRBV10-3 to TRBJ1-2; D might be TRBD1 (6 bases). The clonotype originates from a human donor in a cohort sampled during active COVID-19. What was sequenced was peripheral blood. CDR3 amino acids: CAISESKAGDRLGYTF. CDR3 nucleotide sequence: TGTGCCATCAGTGAGTCGAAAGCAGGAGACAGGCTTGGCTACACCTTC.